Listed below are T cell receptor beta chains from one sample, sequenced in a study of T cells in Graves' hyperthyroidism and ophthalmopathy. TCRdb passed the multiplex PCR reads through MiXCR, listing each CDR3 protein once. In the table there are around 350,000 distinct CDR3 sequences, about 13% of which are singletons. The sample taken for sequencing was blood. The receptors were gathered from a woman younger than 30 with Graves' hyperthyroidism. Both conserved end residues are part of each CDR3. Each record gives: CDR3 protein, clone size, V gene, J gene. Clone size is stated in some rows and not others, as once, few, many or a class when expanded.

CASSFNSPSGPQYF	NA	TRBV7-2	TRBJ2-5
CASHPQIGLNEQFF	many	TRBV2	TRBJ2-1
CASSPSGGRTDTQYF	many	TRBV27	TRBJ2-3
CASTLTSAGNTIYF	NA	TRBV19	TRBJ1-3
CSAETPGTPGETQYF	many	TRBV20-1	TRBJ2-5
CSVERGGDPGYEQYF	once	TRBV29-1	TRBJ2-7
CASSYSRGLHNEQFF	NA	TRBV6-6	TRBJ2-1
CASSARLASAGELFF	few	TRBV2	TRBJ2-2
CASLSPAWKETQYF	many	TRBV28	TRBJ2-5
CASSYIRAGIYYNEQFF	many	TRBV28	TRBJ2-1
CASSLGWGLDTQYF	NA	TRBV5-1	TRBJ2-3
CASSLGLRRYEQYF	many	TRBV6-2/TRBV6-3	TRBJ2-7
CASSPDSQLVEQYF	once	TRBV12-3/TRBV12-4	TRBJ2-7
CASFWGDGYTF	many	TRBV28	TRBJ1-2
CASSAETEGETQYF	many	TRBV2	TRBJ2-5
CASSSQRSSYEQYF	many	TRBV7-2	TRBJ2-7
CASSVGDRGSPLHF	many	TRBV28	TRBJ1-6
CASSYGTGGYNSPLHF	many	TRBV6-5	TRBJ1-6
CASSGGGLSEKLFF	NA	TRBV5-5	TRBJ1-4
CASSGGQGNQPQHF	many	TRBV28	TRBJ1-5
CASTKGKGRSPLHF	many	TRBV6-1	TRBJ1-6
CASNWDPNTEAFF	many	TRBV12-3/TRBV12-4	TRBJ1-1
CASSVDGVLSHEQYF	many	TRBV9	TRBJ2-7
CASSPGARRDEQYF	many	TRBV28	TRBJ2-7
CASSSRTGDRRGLSGANVLTF	many	TRBV28	TRBJ2-6
CASSKNRFGYTF	many	TRBV12-3/TRBV12-4	TRBJ1-2
CASSPGDGELFF	NA	TRBV13	TRBJ2-2
CASSMEAGGRDTQYF	NA	TRBV19	TRBJ2-3
CASSPEVAGPANYGYTF	many	TRBV7-9	TRBJ1-2
CASRRDETVLHF	many	TRBV12-3/TRBV12-4	TRBJ1-6
CASRSRDREYTRELFF	NA	TRBV28	TRBJ2-2
CASSLRASGDYNEQFF	many	TRBV7-2	TRBJ2-1
CASSSVPGLAGGSRNEQYF	many	TRBV5-1	TRBJ2-7
CASSLEGNVHEQYF	many	TRBV5-1	TRBJ2-7
CASSQDLGQEVFGYTF	NA	TRBV4-2	TRBJ1-2
CASSLWTGGYGEQFF	many	TRBV5-5	TRBJ2-1
CASSLEGSLMNTEAFF	many	TRBV5-1	TRBJ1-1
CASSRRFTGTGNTIYF	many	TRBV27	TRBJ1-3
CASSVGLAGGGETQYF	many	TRBV9	TRBJ2-5
CASSAYPGLAGLDTQYF	many	TRBV7-2	TRBJ2-3
CASSVGGDTQYF	many	TRBV9	TRBJ2-3
CATSDLYRLAGDHEQYF	many	TRBV24-1	TRBJ2-7
CASTEAFSTDTQYF	many	TRBV2	TRBJ2-3